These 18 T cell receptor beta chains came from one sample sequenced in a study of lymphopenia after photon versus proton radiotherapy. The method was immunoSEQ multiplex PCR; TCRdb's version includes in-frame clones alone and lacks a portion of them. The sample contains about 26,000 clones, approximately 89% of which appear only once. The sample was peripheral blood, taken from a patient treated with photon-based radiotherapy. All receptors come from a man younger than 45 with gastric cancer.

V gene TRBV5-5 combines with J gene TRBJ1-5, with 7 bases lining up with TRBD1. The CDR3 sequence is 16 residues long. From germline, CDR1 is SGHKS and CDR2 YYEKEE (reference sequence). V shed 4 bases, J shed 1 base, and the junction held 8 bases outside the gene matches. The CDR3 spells CASSPTGTVSNQPQHF. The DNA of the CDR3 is TGTGCCAGCAGCCCAACCGGGACAGTCAGCAATCAGCCCCAGCATTTT.

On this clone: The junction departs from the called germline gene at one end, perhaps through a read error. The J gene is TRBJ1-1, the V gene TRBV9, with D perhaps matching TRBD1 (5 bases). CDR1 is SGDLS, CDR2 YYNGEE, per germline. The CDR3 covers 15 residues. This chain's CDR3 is CASSETEGGLTEASF. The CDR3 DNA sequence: TGTGCCAGCAGCGAGACAGAAGGAGGGCTCACTGAAGCTTCCTTT.

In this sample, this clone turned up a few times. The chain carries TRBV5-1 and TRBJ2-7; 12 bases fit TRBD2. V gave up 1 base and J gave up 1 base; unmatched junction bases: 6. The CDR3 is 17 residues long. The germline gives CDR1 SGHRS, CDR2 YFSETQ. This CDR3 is CASSLRTSGGNSYEQYF. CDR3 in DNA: TGCGCCAGCAGCTTGAGAACTAGCGGGGGGAATTCCTACGAGCAGTACTTC.

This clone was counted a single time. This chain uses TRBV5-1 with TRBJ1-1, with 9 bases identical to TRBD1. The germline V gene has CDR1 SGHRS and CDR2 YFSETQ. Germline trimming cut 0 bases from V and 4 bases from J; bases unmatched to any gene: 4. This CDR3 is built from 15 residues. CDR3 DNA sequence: TGCGCCAGCAGCTTGGCACAGGGGGCGGGCACTGAAGCTTTCTTT. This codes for CASSLAQGAGTEAFF. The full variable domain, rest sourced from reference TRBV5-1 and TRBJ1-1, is KAGVTQTPRYLIKTRGQQVTLSCSPISGHRSVSWYQQTPGQGLQFLFEYFSETQRNKGNFPGRFSGRQFSNSRSEMNVSTLELGDSALYLCASSLAQGAGTEAFFGQGTRLTVV.

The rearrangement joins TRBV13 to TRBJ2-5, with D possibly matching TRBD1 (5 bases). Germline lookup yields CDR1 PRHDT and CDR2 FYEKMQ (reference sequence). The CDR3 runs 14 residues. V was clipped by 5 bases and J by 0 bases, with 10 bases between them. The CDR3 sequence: CASSIQANQETQYF. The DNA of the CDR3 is TGTGCCAGCAGCATACAGGCCAACCAAGAGACCCAGTACTTC.

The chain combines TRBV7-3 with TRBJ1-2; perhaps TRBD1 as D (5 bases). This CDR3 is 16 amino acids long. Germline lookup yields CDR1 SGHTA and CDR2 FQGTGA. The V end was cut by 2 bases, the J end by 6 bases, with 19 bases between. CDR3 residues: CASSLSSGQTMNGYTF. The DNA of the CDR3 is TGTGCCAGCAGCTTATCTTCAGGGCAAACTATGAATGGCTACACCTTC.

The DNA of the CDR3 is TGTGCCAGCAGTGTTCAAGGGGCGGTGGCGGGCTACGAGCAGTACTTC. Translating gives CASSVQGAVAGYEQYF. The chain couples TRBV6-1 to TRBJ2-7; D may match TRBD1 or TRBD2 (5 bases each). This CDR3 contains 16 residues. Trimming took off 4 bases at V and 3 bases at J, with 19 bases between the two ends. The germline V gene has CDR1 MNHNS and CDR2 SASEGT.

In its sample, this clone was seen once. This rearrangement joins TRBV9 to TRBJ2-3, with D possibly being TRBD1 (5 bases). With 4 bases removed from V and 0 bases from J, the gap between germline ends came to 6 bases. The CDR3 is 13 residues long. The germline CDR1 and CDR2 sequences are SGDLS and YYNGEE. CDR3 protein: CASSRGSTDTQYF. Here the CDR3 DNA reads TGTGCCAGCAGCAGGGGAAGCACAGATACGCAGTATTTT.

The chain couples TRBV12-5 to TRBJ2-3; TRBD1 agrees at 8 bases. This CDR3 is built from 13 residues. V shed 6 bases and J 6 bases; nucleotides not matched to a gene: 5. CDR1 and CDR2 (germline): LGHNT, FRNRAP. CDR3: CASGLTGGDTQYF. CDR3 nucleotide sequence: TGTGCTAGTGGCCTAACAGGGGGGGATACGCAGTATTTT.

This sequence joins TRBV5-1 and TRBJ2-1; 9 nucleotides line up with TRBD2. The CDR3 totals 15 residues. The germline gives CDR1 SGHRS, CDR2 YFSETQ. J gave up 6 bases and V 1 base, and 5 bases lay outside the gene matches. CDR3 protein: CASSLMAGGLNEQFF. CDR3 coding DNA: TGCGCCAGCAGCTTGATGGCGGGGGGGCTCAATGAGCAGTTCTTC.

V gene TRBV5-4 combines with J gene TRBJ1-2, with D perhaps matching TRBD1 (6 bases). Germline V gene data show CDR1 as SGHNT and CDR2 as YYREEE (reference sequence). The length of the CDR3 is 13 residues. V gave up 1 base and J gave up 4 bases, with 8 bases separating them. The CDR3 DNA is TGTGCCAGCAGCTTGTCAGGGGCCTATGGCTACACCTTC. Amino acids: CASSLSGAYGYTF.

CDR3 in DNA: TGCGCCAGCAGCTGGGGAGGGAGTGGGACTGAAGCTTTCTTT. Residues: CASSWGGSGTEAFF. The chain carries TRBV5-1 and TRBJ1-1; no definite D call. CDR1 is SGHRS and CDR2 is YFSETQ in the germline V gene. Trimming removed 3 bases from V and 5 bases from J, with 14 bases in between. The CDR3 loop spans 14 amino acids.

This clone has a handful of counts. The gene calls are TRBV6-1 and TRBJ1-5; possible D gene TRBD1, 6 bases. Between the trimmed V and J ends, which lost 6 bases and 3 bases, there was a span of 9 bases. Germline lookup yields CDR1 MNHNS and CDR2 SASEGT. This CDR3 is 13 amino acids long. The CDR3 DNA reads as TGTGCCAGCAGCGGACAGACCAATCAGCCCCAGCATTTT. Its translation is CASSGQTNQPQHF.

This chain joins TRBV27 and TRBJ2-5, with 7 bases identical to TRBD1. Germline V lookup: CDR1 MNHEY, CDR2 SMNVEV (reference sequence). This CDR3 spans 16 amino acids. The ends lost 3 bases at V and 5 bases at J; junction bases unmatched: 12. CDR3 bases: TGTGCCAGCAGTTTCCCGGACAGGAGGCGACGGGAGACCCAGTACTTC. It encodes CASSFPDRRRRETQYF.

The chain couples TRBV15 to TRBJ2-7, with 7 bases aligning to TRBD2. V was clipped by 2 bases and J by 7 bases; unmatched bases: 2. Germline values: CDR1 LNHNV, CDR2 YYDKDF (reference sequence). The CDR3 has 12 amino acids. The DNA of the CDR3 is TGTGCCACCAGCAGATGGGAGGGAGAGCAGTACTTC. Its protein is CATSRWEGEQYF.

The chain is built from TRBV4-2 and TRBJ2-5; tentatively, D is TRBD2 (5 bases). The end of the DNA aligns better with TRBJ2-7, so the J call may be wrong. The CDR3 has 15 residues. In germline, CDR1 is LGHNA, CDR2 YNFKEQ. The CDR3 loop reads CASSQESGNAYEQYF. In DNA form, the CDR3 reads TGTGCCAGCAGCCAAGAATCGGGGAACGCCTACGAGCAGTACTTC.

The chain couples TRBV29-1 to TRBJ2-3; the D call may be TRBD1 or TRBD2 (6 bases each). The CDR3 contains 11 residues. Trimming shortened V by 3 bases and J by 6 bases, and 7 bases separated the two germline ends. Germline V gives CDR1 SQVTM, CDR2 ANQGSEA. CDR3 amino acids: CSVEGGDTQYF. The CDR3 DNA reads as TGCAGCGTTGAGGGGGGCGATACGCAGTATTTT.

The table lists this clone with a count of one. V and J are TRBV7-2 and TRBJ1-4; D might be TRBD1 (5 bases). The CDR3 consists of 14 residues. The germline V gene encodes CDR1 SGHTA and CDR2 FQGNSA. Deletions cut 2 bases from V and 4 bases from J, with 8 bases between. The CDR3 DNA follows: TGTGCCAGCAGCTTACAGGGTGGTAATGAAAAACTGTTTTTT. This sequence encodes CASSLQGGNEKLFF.